The entry that follows covers one T cell receptor (beta chain) sequence. No antigen is known for it. This entry is derived from a study of OX40 agonist ivuxolimab in advanced cancers. As for the study in general: At about 81% male, the cohort had a mean age of 60 years, ranging from about 23 to 79. Points from the study as a whole: CD8+ T cells showed, on average, more clonal expansion than CD4+ cells.

Patients with autoimmune history or systemic immunosuppression were excluded. Researchers took blood at baseline, on cycle 4 day 1, and on cycle 7 day 1. The CDR3 loop spans 16 amino acids. Trimming removed 3 bases at V and 2 bases at J, with 18 bases between. The V gene's germline CDR1 is SGHRS and CDR2 YFSETQ. Profiled with immunoSEQ multiplex PCR; TCRdb holds only in-frame clones, not every one. Among just over 50,000 clones listed, roughly 84% were seen once. The chain is built from TRBV5-1 and TRBJ2-7; D possibly matches TRBD1 or TRBD2 (6 bases each). The material was CD4+ or CD8+ T cells sorted from blood, obtained in a trial of the OX40 agonist ivuxolimab. The TCR originated in an adult with an advanced solid tumor such as melanoma, head and neck, liver or kidney cancer. In nucleotides, the CDR3 is TGCGCCAGCAGCTCGGGTGTACAGGGAGGCCCCTACGAGCAGTACTTC. It codes for CASSSGVQGGPYEQYF. The full variable domain, rest sourced from reference TRBV5-1 and TRBJ2-7, is KAGVTQTPRYLIKTRGQQVTLSCSPISGHRSVSWYQQTPGQGLQFLFEYFSETQRNKGNFPGRFSGRQFSNSRSEMNVSTLELGDSALYLCASSSGVQGGPYEQYFGPGTRLTVT.